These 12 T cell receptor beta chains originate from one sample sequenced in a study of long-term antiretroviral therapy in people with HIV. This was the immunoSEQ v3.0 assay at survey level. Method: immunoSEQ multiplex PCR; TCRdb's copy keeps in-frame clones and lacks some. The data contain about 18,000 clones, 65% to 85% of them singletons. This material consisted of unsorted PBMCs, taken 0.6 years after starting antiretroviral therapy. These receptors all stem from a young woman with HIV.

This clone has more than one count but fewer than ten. The CDR3 here is CASSLDRQGGYTF. The CDR3 bases are TGCGCCAGCAGCTTGGACAGACAAGGGGGCTACACCTTC. The V and J genes are TRBV5-1 and TRBJ1-2; D not certain. Trimming removed 0 bases at V and 8 bases at J, with 11 bases between. This CDR3 is 13 amino acids long. Germline values: CDR1 SGHRS, CDR2 YFSETQ.

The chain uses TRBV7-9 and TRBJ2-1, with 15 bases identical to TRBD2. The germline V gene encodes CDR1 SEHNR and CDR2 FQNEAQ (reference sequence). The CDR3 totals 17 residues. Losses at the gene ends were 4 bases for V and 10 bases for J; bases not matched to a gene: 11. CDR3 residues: CASSSSWTSGRAGEQFF. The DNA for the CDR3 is TGTGCCAGCAGCTCCTCCTGGACTAGCGGGAGGGCCGGCGAGCAGTTCTTC.

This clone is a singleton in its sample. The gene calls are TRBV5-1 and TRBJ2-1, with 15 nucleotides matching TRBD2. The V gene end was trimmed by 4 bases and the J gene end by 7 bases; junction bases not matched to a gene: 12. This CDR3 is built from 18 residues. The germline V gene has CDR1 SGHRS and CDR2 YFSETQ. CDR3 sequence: CASSETGLAGGPGNEQFF. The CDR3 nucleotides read TGCGCCAGCAGCGAAACAGGACTAGCGGGAGGGCCGGGGAATGAGCAGTTCTTC.

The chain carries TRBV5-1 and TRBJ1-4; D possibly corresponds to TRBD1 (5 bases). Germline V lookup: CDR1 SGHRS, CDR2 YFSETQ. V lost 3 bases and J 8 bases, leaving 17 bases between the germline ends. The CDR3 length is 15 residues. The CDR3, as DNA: TGCGCCAGCAGCTCCTATGTCGGGGCAGGAGAAAAACTGTTTTTT. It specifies CASSSYVGAGEKLFF.

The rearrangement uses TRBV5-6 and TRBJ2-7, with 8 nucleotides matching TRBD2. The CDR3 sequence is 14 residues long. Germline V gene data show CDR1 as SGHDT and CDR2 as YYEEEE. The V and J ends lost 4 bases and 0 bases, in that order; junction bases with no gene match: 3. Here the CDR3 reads CASSDSGISYEQYF. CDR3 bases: TGTGCCAGCAGCGATAGCGGGATCTCCTACGAGCAGTACTTC.

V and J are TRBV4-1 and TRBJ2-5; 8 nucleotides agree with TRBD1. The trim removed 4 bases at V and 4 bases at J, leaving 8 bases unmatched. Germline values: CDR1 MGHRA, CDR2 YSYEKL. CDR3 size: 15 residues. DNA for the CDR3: TGCGCCAGCAGCCCCCAAAACAGGGGGAGAGAGACCCAGTACTTC. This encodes CASSPQNRGRETQYF.

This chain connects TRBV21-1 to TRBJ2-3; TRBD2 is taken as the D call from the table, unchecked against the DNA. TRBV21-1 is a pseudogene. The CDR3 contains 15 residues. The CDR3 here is CASSRLAGVTDTQYF. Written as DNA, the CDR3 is TGTGCCAGCAGCAGGCTAGCGGGAGTGACTGATACGCAGTATTTT.

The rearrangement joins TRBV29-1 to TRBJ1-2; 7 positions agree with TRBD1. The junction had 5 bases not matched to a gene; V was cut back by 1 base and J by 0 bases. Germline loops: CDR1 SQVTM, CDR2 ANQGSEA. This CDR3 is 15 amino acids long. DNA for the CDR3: TGCAGCGTTGAAGGACCCGGACAGGCTAACTATGGCTACACCTTC. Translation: CSVEGPGQANYGYTF. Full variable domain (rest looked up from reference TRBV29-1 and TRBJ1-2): SAVISQKPSRDICQRGTSLTIQCQVDSQVTMMFWYRQQPGQSLTLIATANQGSEATYESGFVIDKFPISRPNLTFSTLTVSNMSPEDSSIYLCSVEGPGQANYGYTFGSGTRLTVV.

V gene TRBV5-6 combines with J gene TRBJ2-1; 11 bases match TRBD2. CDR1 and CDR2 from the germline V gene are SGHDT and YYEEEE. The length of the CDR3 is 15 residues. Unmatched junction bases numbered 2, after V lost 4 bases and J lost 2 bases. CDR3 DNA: TGTGCCAGCAGCCAGACTAGCGGGGCCTACAATGAGCAGTTCTTC. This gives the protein CASSQTSGAYNEQFF.

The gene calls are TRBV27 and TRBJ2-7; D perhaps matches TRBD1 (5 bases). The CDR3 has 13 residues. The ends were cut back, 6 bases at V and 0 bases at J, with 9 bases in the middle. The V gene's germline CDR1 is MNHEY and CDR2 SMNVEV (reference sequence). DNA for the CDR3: TGTGCCAGCAGACCAGGGTCCTCCTACGAGCAGTACTTC. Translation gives CASRPGSSYEQYF.

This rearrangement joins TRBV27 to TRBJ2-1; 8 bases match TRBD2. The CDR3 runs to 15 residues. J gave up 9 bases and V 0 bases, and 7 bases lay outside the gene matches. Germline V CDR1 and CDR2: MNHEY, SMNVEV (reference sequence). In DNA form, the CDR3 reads TGTGCCAGCAGTTTATCCCATCTCGGGGGGGGTGAGCAGTTCTTC. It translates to CASSLSHLGGGEQFF.

This chain's CDR3 is CASSLGTGLGGAEAFF. CDR3 DNA sequence: TGTGCCAGCAGCCTCGGGACAGGTCTGGGTGGGGCTGAAGCTTTCTTT. The chain combines TRBV7-2 with TRBJ1-1, with 8 bases lining up with TRBD1. CDR3 size: 16 residues. Unmatched junction bases numbered 14, after V lost 5 bases and J lost 6 bases. CDR1 is SGHTA, CDR2 FQGNSA, per germline.